This entry features one T cell receptor beta chain sequence. With a J-beta primer mix and a sample-barcoded 5' primer, a second PCR ran 7 to 11 cycles. TCRdb reprocessed the 5' RACE reads with MiXCR, giving one entry per CDR3 protein. The sample lists 500,000 to 650,000 distinct CDR3 sequences; 27% were seen once. This specimen belongs to a study of blood T cells in healthy people across ages. The same sample was also studied in work on T cells of mothers and their children. Per that paper: Samples came from a few healthy Caucasian mothers and their six children.

This sequence originates from a boy under 10 years old in good health. The specimen sequenced was blood.

DNA for the CDR3: TGCGCCAGCAGCCAAGCGGGACTAGCGGGAGATGAGCAGTTCTTC. It is translated as CASSQAGLAGDEQFF. The V call is TRBV4-3, the J call TRBJ2-1, with TRBD2 identical over 14 bases. Germline values: CDR1 LGHNA, CDR2 YSLEER. V dropped 1 base and J dropped 8; count of bases not matched to a gene: 1. The CDR3 contains 15 residues.